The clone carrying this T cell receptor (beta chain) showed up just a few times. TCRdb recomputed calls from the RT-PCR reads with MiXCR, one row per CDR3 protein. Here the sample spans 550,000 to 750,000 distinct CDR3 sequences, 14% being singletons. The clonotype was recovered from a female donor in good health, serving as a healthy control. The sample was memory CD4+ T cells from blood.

The CDR3 DNA follows: TGTGCCAGCAGCCCTTTTCTAGGGAGTTCTGAAGCTTTCTTT. Protein sequence: CASSPFLGSSEAFF. V usage is TRBV7-3 and J usage is TRBJ1-1; no clear D. Trimming left V 5 bases short and J 6 bases short, with 16 bases between. This CDR3 is built from 14 residues. The germline gives CDR1 SGHTA, CDR2 FQGTGA.